This entry features one T cell receptor (beta chain) sequence. Next came a second PCR, run for roughly 6 to 11 cycles, which used a sample-barcoded 5' primer along with a J-beta primer mix. A single record per CDR3 protein comes from TCRdb applying MiXCR to the 5' RACE reads. Of 710,000 or so distinct CDR3 sequences in the sample, around 32% were seen once. The CDR3 has 14 amino acids. V lost 6 bases and J lost 0, with 11 bases in between. Germline V lookup: CDR1 LNHDA, CDR2 SQIVND (reference sequence). These data originate in a study of blood T cells in healthy people across ages. Material: blood. The rearrangement joins TRBV19 to TRBJ1-1; D is uncertain. This clonotype was obtained from a woman aged 80 or older in good health. The CDR3 spells CASRRPPMNTEAFF. CDR3 nucleotide sequence: TGTGCCAGTAGAAGGCCTCCCATGAACACTGAAGCTTTCTTT.